These T cell receptor beta chains were read from a single sample in a study of blood T cell repertoires in COVID-19. Clones were sequenced by immunoSEQ multiplex PCR, and TCRdb holds only the in-frame ones, with some missing. The data contain approximately 55,000 clones, about 80% of them singletons. The source material was peripheral blood. The source of these receptors is a man younger than 45 with COVID-19, enrolled during active disease. The CDR3 runs from the conserved cysteine through the conserved F or W. The D gene is left open where the match is weak. Only some rows state a clone size, as once, few, many or a class for expanded clones.

clone_size: .; d_call: TRBD1; v_call: TRBV6-6; j_call: TRBJ2-4; cdr3_aa: CASSDVQGVNIQYF; cdr3_nt: TGTGCCAGCAGTGATGTACAGGGGGTAAACATTCAGTACTTC
clone_size: .; d_call: TRBD2; v_call: TRBV7-2; j_call: TRBJ2-5; cdr3_aa: CASSNIAGYQTQYF; cdr3_nt: TGTGCCAGCAGCAATATAGCGGGTTACCAGACCCAGTACTTC
clone_size: once; d_call: .; v_call: TRBV7-8; j_call: TRBJ1-1; cdr3_aa: CASSRTPNTEAFF; cdr3_nt: TGTGCCAGCAGCCGGACACCGAACACTGAAGCTTTCTTT
clone_size: .; d_call: .; v_call: TRBV5-1; j_call: TRBJ2-1; cdr3_aa: CASKPSTVSNEQFF; cdr3_nt: TGCGCCAGCAAGCCTTCGACAGTGAGCAATGAGCAGTTCTTC
clone_size: .; d_call: TRBD2; v_call: TRBV29-1; j_call: TRBJ2-7; cdr3_aa: CSVSPPGTTYSSYEQYF; cdr3_nt: TGCAGCGTTTCCCCTCCAGGGACTACCTACTCCTCCTACGAGCAGTACTTC
clone_size: .; d_call: TRBD1; v_call: TRBV11-1; j_call: TRBJ2-1; cdr3_aa: CASSIRDRYNEQFF; cdr3_nt: TGTGCCAGCAGCATCCGGGACAGGTACAATGAGCAGTTCTTC
clone_size: .; d_call: .; v_call: TRBV9; j_call: TRBJ1-5; cdr3_aa: CASSVVRVFQPQHF; cdr3_nt: TGTGCCAGCAGCGTAGTTCGGGTTTTTCAGCCCCAGCATTTT
clone_size: .; d_call: .; v_call: TRBV6-5; j_call: TRBJ1-2; cdr3_aa: CASAPDGYGYTF; cdr3_nt: TGTGCCAGCGCCCCCGACGGGTATGGCTACACCTTC
clone_size: .; d_call: TRBD1; v_call: TRBV9; j_call: TRBJ2-3; cdr3_aa: CASSSRQGRTDTQYF; cdr3_nt: TGTGCCAGCAGCTCCCGACAGGGGAGAACAGATACGCAGTATTTT
clone_size: once; d_call: TRBD1; v_call: TRBV10-1; j_call: TRBJ2-3; cdr3_aa: CAENRDRNSDTQYF; cdr3_nt: TGCGCCGAGAACCGGGACAGAAACTCAGATACGCAGTATTTT
clone_size: .; d_call: TRBD1; v_call: TRBV9; j_call: TRBJ1-2; cdr3_aa: CASSPRTGSNYGYTF; cdr3_nt: TGTGCCAGCAGCCCCCGGACAGGGTCAAACTATGGCTACACCTTC
clone_size: .; d_call: TRBD1; v_call: TRBV28; j_call: TRBJ1-1; cdr3_aa: CASSETGGRWAEAFF; cdr3_nt: TGTGCCAGCAGTGAGACAGGGGGTAGATGGGCTGAAGCTTTCTTT
clone_size: .; d_call: .; v_call: TRBV23-1; j_call: TRBJ2-3; cdr3_aa: CSNSPRTKDTQYF; cdr3_nt: TGCTCAAACAGTCCAAGGACAAAAGATACGCAGTATTTT
clone_size: many; d_call: TRBD2; v_call: TRBV5-1; j_call: TRBJ2-3; cdr3_aa: CASSAEAGLAVFDTQYF; cdr3_nt: TGCGCCAGCAGCGCGGAAGCGGGACTAGCGGTTTTTGATACGCAGTATTTT
clone_size: .; d_call: TRBD2; v_call: TRBV24-1; j_call: TRBJ2-1; cdr3_aa: CATSDFRGAGIVGTSGYNEQFF; cdr3_nt: TGTGCCACCAGTGATTTTAGGGGGGCTGGGATTGTGGGGACTAGCGGTTACAATGAGCAGTTCTTC
clone_size: .; d_call: TRBD1; v_call: TRBV4-1; j_call: TRBJ1-5; cdr3_aa: CASSQVGTGNQPQHF; cdr3_nt: TGCGCCAGCAGCCAAGTGGGGACAGGCAATCAGCCCCAGCATTTT
clone_size: .; d_call: .; v_call: TRBV5-1; j_call: TRBJ2-7; cdr3_aa: CASSERGPSYEQYF; cdr3_nt: TGCGCCAGCAGTGAAAGGGGCCCCTCCTACGAGCAGTACTTC
clone_size: .; d_call: TRBD1; v_call: TRBV6-6; j_call: TRBJ2-2; cdr3_aa: CATTFAGGTGELFF; cdr3_nt: TGTGCCACCACGTTTGCAGGGGGCACCGGGGAGCTGTTTTTT
clone_size: few; d_call: .; v_call: TRBV5-4; j_call: TRBJ2-7; cdr3_aa: CASSGGAEQYF; cdr3_nt: TGTGCCAGCAGTGGAGGGGCCGAGCAGTACTTC
clone_size: few; d_call: TRBD2; v_call: TRBV7-9; j_call: TRBJ2-5; cdr3_aa: CASSPTGWLAGGETQYF; cdr3_nt: TGTGCCAGCAGCCCGACAGGGTGGCTAGCGGGGGGAGAGACCCAGTACTTC
clone_size: .; d_call: TRBD1; v_call: TRBV6-5; j_call: TRBJ2-1; cdr3_aa: CASSYGTGYNEQFF; cdr3_nt: TGTGCCAGCAGTTACGGGACAGGGTACAATGAGCAGTTCTTC
clone_size: .; d_call: .; v_call: TRBV6-6; j_call: TRBJ1-1; cdr3_aa: CASSYGRGVAEAFF; cdr3_nt: TGTGCCAGTAGTTACGGGAGGGGGGTCGCTGAAGCTTTCTTT
clone_size: .; d_call: .; v_call: TRBV7-9; j_call: TRBJ2-3; cdr3_aa: CASSLSGGGGRLTDTQYF; cdr3_nt: TGTGCCAGCAGCTTAAGTGGGGGCGGGGGCCGTTTAACAGATACGCAGTATTTT
clone_size: few; d_call: .; v_call: TRBV30; j_call: TRBJ1-1; cdr3_aa: CAWSEDRSWSYVNTEAFF; cdr3_nt: TGTGCCTGGAGTGAAGACAGGTCGTGGAGTTATGTGAACACTGAAGCTTTCTTT
clone_size: .; d_call: .; v_call: TRBV6-2/TRBV6-3; j_call: TRBJ1-1; cdr3_aa: CASSYSGGNAEAFF; cdr3_nt: TGTGCCAGCAGTTACTCGGGGGGGAACGCTGAAGCTTTCTTT
clone_size: few; d_call: .; v_call: TRBV6-6; j_call: TRBJ2-1; cdr3_aa: CASSFTGSYNEQFF; cdr3_nt: TGTGCCAGCAGTTTTACGGGGTCTTACAATGAGCAGTTCTTC
clone_size: few; d_call: .; v_call: TRBV10-3; j_call: TRBJ2-7; cdr3_aa: CAITPTRLGEQYF; cdr3_nt: TGTGCCATCACTCCGACTAGGTTGGGAGAGCAGTACTTC
clone_size: .; d_call: TRBD2; v_call: TRBV7-6; j_call: TRBJ2-3; cdr3_aa: CASSITSGKGADTQYF; cdr3_nt: TGTGCCAGCAGCATAACTAGCGGGAAAGGGGCAGATACGCAGTATTTT
clone_size: .; d_call: TRBD1; v_call: TRBV14; j_call: TRBJ2-5; cdr3_aa: CASSPGQGAGTEQETQYF; cdr3_nt: TGTGCCAGCAGCCCCGGACAGGGGGCAGGGACAGAACAAGAGACCCAGTACTTC
clone_size: .; d_call: TRBD2; v_call: TRBV7-3; j_call: TRBJ2-5; cdr3_aa: CASSLAGGLLETQYF; cdr3_nt: TGTGCCAGCAGCTTAGCGGGGGGGCTGTTGGAGACCCAGTACTTC
clone_size: .; d_call: .; v_call: TRBV6-6; j_call: TRBJ1-3; cdr3_aa: CASSYSPRDTIYF; cdr3_nt: TGTGCCAGCAGTTACTCCCCGAGGGACACCATATATTTT
clone_size: .; d_call: TRBD1; v_call: TRBV6-5; j_call: TRBJ1-4; cdr3_aa: CASSYSGTGREKLFF; cdr3_nt: TGTGCCAGCAGTTACTCGGGGACAGGGAGGGAAAAACTGTTTTTT
clone_size: .; d_call: TRBD1; v_call: TRBV9; j_call: TRBJ2-3; cdr3_aa: CASSRNADRGTDTQYF; cdr3_nt: TGTGCCAGCAGCCGCAACGCGGACAGGGGCACAGATACGCAGTATTTT
clone_size: .; d_call: .; v_call: TRBV6-4; j_call: TRBJ2-6; cdr3_aa: CASSDRSSGANVLTF; cdr3_nt: TGTGCCAGCAGTGACAGGAGCTCTGGGGCCAACGTCCTGACTTTC
clone_size: .; d_call: .; v_call: TRBV7-8; j_call: TRBJ1-1; cdr3_aa: CASSLHRQAMNTEAFF; cdr3_nt: TGTGCCAGCAGCTTACATAGACAGGCGATGAACACTGAAGCTTTCTTT
clone_size: .; d_call: .; v_call: TRBV28; j_call: TRBJ2-5; cdr3_aa: CASSWGGGKGTQYF; cdr3_nt: TGTGCCAGCAGCTGGGGTGGGGGGAAAGGGACCCAGTACTTC
clone_size: .; d_call: .; v_call: TRBV5-4; j_call: TRBJ2-7; cdr3_aa: CASSLEGHPYEQYF; cdr3_nt: TGTGCCAGCAGCTTGGAGGGGCATCCCTACGAGCAGTACTTC
clone_size: .; d_call: TRBD1; v_call: TRBV19; j_call: TRBJ2-6; cdr3_aa: CASSIPQGRFSGANVLTF; cdr3_nt: TGTGCCAGTAGTATCCCACAGGGGCGTTTCTCTGGGGCCAACGTCCTGACTTTC
clone_size: .; d_call: TRBD2; v_call: TRBV5-6; j_call: TRBJ2-3; cdr3_aa: CASSFGSGRASDTQYF; cdr3_nt: TGTGCCAGCAGCTTTGGCAGCGGGAGGGCCTCAGATACGCAGTATTTT
clone_size: .; d_call: .; v_call: TRBV7-2; j_call: TRBJ2-3; cdr3_aa: CASSLAMGRSDTQYF; cdr3_nt: TGTGCCAGCAGCTTAGCTATGGGGAGGTCGGATACGCAGTATTTT
clone_size: once; d_call: .; v_call: TRBV3-1/TRBV3-2; j_call: TRBJ2-3; cdr3_aa: CASSQAYTDTQYF; cdr3_nt: TGTGCCAGCAGCCAAGCGTATACAGATACGCAGTATTTT
clone_size: .; d_call: .; v_call: TRBV12-3/TRBV12-4; j_call: TRBJ2-7; cdr3_aa: CASRGTETYEQYF; cdr3_nt: TGTGCCAGTCGGGGGACAGAGACCTACGAGCAGTACTTC
clone_size: once; d_call: TRBD2; v_call: TRBV3-1/TRBV3-2; j_call: TRBJ2-2; cdr3_aa: CASSRSSGSWELFF; cdr3_nt: TGTGCCAGCAGCCGGAGTAGCGGGAGCTGGGAGCTGTTTTTT
clone_size: .; d_call: .; v_call: TRBV11-3; j_call: TRBJ2-5; cdr3_aa: CASSLVGVETQYF; cdr3_nt: TGTGCCAGCAGCTTAGTCGGGGTAGAGACCCAGTACTTC
clone_size: .; d_call: TRBD2; v_call: TRBV28; j_call: TRBJ2-3; cdr3_aa: CASSSAGVKPDTQYF; cdr3_nt: TGTGCCAGCAGTTCGGCGGGAGTAAAACCCGATACGCAGTATTTT
clone_size: few; d_call: .; v_call: TRBV6-5; j_call: TRBJ2-1; cdr3_aa: CASSYSGGLQFF; cdr3_nt: TGTGCCAGCAGTTACTCGGGCGGACTCCAGTTCTTC
clone_size: .; d_call: .; v_call: TRBV24-1; j_call: TRBJ2-1; cdr3_aa: CATSDLSDKMINEQFF; cdr3_nt: TGTGCCACCAGTGATTTGTCGGACAAAATGATTAATGAGCAGTTCTTC
clone_size: .; d_call: TRBD1; v_call: TRBV5-6; j_call: TRBJ2-6; cdr3_aa: CASSLTGVYSGANVLTF; cdr3_nt: TGTGCCAGCAGTTTGACAGGGGTGTACTCTGGGGCCAACGTCCTGACTTTC
clone_size: .; d_call: .; v_call: TRBV6-2/TRBV6-3; j_call: TRBJ2-2; cdr3_aa: CASSYSSPSNTGELFF; cdr3_nt: TGTGCCAGCAGTTACTCGTCTCCCTCGAACACCGGGGAGCTGTTTTTT
clone_size: .; d_call: .; v_call: TRBV7-3; j_call: TRBJ1-4; cdr3_aa: CASSAPKTGATNEKLFF; cdr3_nt: TGTGCCAGCAGCGCCCCTAAGACAGGTGCAACTAATGAAAAACTGTTTTTT
clone_size: .; d_call: .; v_call: TRBV28; j_call: TRBJ1-1; cdr3_aa: CASSPIQTNTEAFF; cdr3_nt: TGTGCCAGCAGTCCAATCCAGACTAACACTGAAGCTTTCTTT
clone_size: many; d_call: .; v_call: TRBV18; j_call: TRBJ2-7; cdr3_aa: CASSSRQGGGYEQYF; cdr3_nt: TGTGCCAGCTCATCTCGACAGGGTGGGGGGTACGAGCAGTACTTC
clone_size: .; d_call: .; v_call: TRBV5-6; j_call: TRBJ2-1; cdr3_aa: CASSFFSRAGTYEQFF; cdr3_nt: TGTGCCAGCAGCTTTTTTTCCCGGGCGGGAACTTATGAGCAGTTCTTC
clone_size: .; d_call: .; v_call: TRBV11-3; j_call: TRBJ1-1; cdr3_aa: CASSGYAGLNTEAFF; cdr3_nt: TGTGCCAGCAGCGGTTACGCAGGGCTGAACACTGAAGCTTTCTTT
clone_size: once; d_call: TRBD1; v_call: TRBV5-1; j_call: TRBJ2-4; cdr3_aa: CASSSGQGNAKNIQYF; cdr3_nt: TGCGCCAGCAGCTCCGGACAGGGAAATGCCAAAAACATTCAGTACTTC